Below, one T cell receptor (beta chain) is given with its context. Trimming cost V 3 bases and J 3 bases, with 9 bases left between them. Germline values: CDR1 SNHLY, CDR2 FYNNEI. This CDR3 spans 14 amino acids. This specimen belongs to a study of blood T cell repertoires in COVID-19. Across the study: COVID-19 samples, acute and convalescent, were from the United States, Italy and Spain. Nucleic acid was either cDNA or gDNA, and it came from T cells, B-cell-depleted T cells, or PBMCs.

Recruitment covered about two dozen US areas and drew participants whose ages spanned roughly 18 to 100 years. In the original workflow: Amplified reference gene primers provided the basis for estimating nucleated cell counts. Measured with immunoSEQ multiplex PCR; TCRdb has only the in-frame clones, and not every one. V and J calls and clone size are those listed in that table; D and trimming were worked out from the DNA. The sample contains 200,000 to 250,000 clones, around nine tenths of which appear only once. The V and J genes are TRBV2 and TRBJ1-5; D call uncertain. This receptor was taken from a man under 40 who had recovered from COVID-19. Input material: PBMCs or T cells enriched from blood (not recorded which). The CDR3 nucleotides are TGTGCCAGCAGTGATCAGAGGTACAATCAGCCCCAGCATTTT. Its protein product is CASSDQRYNQPQHF.